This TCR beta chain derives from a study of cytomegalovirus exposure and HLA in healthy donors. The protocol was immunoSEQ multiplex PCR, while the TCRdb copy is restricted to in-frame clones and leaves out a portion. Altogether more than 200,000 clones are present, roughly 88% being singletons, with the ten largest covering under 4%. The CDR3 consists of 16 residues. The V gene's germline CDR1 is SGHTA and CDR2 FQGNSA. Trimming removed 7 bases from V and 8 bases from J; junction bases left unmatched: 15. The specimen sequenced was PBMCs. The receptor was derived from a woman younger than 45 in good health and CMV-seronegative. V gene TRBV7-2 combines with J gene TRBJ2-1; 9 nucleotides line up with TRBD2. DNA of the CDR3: TGTGCCAGCACCCAACTTGTTAGCGGGAGTTGGCATGAGCAGTTCTTC. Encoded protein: CASTQLVSGSWHEQFF.